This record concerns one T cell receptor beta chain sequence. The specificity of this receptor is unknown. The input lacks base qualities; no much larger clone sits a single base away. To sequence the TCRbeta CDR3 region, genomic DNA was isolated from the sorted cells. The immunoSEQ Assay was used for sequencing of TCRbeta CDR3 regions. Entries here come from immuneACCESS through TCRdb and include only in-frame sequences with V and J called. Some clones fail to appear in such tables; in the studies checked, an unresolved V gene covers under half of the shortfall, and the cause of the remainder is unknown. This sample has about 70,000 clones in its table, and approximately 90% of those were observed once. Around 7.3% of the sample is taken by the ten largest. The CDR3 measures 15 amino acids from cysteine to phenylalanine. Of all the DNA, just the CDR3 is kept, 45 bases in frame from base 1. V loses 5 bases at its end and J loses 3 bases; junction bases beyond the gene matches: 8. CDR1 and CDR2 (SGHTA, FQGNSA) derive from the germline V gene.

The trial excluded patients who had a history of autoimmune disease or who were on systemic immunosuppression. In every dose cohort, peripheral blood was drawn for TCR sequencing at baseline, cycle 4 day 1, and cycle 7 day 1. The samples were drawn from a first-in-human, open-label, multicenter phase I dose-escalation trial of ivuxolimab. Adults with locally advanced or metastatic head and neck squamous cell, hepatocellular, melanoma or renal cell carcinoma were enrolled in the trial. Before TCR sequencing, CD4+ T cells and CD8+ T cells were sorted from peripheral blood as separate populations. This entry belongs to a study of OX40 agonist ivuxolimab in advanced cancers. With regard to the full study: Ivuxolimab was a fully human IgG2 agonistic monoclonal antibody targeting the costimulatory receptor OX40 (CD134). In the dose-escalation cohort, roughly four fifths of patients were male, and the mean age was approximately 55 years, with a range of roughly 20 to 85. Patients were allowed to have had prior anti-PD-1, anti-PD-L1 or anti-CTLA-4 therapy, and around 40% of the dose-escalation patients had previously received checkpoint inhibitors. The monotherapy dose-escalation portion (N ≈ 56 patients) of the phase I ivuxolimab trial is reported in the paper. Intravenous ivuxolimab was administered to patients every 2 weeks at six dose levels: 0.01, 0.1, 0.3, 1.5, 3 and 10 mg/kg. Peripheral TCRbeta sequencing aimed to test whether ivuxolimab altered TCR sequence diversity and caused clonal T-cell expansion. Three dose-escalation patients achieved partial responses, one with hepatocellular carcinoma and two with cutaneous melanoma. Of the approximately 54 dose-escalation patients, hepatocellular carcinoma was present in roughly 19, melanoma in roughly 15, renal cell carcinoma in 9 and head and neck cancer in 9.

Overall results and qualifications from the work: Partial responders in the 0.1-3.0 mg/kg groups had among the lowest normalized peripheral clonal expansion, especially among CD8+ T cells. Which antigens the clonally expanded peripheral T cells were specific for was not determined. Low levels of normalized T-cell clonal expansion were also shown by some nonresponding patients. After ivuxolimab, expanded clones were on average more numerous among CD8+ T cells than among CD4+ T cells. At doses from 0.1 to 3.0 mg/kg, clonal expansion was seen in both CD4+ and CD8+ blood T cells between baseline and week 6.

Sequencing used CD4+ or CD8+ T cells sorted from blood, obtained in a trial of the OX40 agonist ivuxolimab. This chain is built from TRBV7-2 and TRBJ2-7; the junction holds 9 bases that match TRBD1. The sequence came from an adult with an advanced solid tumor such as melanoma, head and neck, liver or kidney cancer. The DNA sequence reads TGTGCCAGCAGCCTAGAGGGGGACAGGGTCTACGAGCAGTACTTC. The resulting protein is CASSLEGDRVYEQYF.